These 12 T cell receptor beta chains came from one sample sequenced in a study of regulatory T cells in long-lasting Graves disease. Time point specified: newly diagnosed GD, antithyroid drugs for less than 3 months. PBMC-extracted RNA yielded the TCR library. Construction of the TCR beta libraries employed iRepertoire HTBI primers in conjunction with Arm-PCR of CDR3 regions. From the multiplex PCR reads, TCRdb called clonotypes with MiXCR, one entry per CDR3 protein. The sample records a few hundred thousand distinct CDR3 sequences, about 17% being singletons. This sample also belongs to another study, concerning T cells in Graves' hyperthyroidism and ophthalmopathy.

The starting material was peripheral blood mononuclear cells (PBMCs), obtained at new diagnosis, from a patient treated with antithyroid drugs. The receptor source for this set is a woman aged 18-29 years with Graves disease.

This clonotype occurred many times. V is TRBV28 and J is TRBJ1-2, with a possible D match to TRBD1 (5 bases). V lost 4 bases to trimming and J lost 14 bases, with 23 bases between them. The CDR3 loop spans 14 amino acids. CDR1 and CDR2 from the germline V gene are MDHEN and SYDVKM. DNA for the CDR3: TGTGCCAGCAGTTCGGAAGGGGAAGTTATGGCTGAAACCTTC. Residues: CASSSEGEVMAETF.

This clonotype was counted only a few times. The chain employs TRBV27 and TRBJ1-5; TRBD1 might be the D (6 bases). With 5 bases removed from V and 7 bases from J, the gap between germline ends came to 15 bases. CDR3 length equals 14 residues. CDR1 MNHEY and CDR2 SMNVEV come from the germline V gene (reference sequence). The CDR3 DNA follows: TGTGCCAGCAGTACCAGGGGATTTATGCAGCCCCAGCATTTT. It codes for CASSTRGFMQPQHF.

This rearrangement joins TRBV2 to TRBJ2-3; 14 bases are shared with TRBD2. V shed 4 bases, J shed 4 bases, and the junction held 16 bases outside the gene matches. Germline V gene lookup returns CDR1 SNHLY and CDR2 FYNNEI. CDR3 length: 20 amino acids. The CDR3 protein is CASSVEGLAGAGGVADTQYF. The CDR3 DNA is TGTGCCAGCAGTGTTGAGGGACTAGCGGGAGCGGGCGGTGTTGCAGATACGCAGTATTTT.

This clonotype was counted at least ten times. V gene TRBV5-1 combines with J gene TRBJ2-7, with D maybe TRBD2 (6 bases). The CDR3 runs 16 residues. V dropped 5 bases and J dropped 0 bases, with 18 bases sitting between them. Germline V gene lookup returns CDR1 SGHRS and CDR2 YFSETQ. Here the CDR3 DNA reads TGCGCCAGCAGTCCCCGGCCGGGGCGGGACTCCTACGAGCAGTACTTC. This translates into CASSPRPGRDSYEQYF.

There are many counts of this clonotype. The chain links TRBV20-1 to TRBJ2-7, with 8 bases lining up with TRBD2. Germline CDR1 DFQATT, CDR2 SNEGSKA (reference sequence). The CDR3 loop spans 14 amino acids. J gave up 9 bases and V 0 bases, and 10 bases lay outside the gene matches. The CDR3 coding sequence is TGCAGTGCTAGAGATCTGGGCGGGAGGTCCGGGCAGTACTTC. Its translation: CSARDLGGRSGQYF.

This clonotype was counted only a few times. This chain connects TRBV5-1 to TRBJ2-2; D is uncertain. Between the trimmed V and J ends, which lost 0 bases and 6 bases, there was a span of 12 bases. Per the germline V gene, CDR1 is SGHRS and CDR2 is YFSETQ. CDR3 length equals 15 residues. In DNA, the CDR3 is TGCGCCAGCAGCTTGGTGTCGTCAGTCTCCGGGGAGCTGTTTTTT. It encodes CASSLVSSVSGELFF.

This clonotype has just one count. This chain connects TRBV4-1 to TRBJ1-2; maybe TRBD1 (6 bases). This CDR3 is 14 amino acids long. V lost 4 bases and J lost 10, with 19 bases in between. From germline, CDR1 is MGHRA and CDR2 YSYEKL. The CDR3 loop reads CASSRTGPRGLYTF. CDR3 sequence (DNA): TGCGCCAGCAGCCGCACAGGGCCCAGGGGTCTCTACACCTTC.

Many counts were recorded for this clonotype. This CDR3 reads CASSLQGTGPISGANVLTF. The CDR3 DNA follows: TGCGCCAGCAGCTTGCAGGGGACAGGGCCTATCTCTGGGGCCAACGTCCTGACTTTC. The chain links TRBV5-1 to TRBJ2-6; 9 positions agree with TRBD1. Looked up from germline, CDR1 is SGHRS and CDR2 is YFSETQ. The trim removed 1 base at V and 0 bases at J, leaving 8 bases unmatched. There are 19 residues in the CDR3.

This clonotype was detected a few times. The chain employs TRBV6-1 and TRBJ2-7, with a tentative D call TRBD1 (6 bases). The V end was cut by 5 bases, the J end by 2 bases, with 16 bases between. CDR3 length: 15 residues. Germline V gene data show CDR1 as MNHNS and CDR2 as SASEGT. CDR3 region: CASSQNRAPPYEQYF. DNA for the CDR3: TGTGCCAGCAGTCAAAACAGGGCCCCTCCCTACGAGCAGTACTTC.

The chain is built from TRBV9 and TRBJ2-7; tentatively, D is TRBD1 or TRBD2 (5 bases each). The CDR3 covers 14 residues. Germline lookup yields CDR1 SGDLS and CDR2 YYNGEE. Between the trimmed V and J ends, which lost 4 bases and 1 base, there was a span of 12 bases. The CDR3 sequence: CASSNRDGSYEQYF. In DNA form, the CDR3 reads TGTGCCAGCAGCAACCGGGACGGGTCCTACGAGCAGTACTTC.

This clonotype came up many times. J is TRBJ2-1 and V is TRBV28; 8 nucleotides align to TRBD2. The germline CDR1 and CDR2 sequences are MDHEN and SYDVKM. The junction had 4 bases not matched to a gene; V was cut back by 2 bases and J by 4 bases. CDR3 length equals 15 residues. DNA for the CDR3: TGTGCCAGCAGTTTAGGGTCTAGCGGGTACAATGAGCAGTTCTTC. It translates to CASSLGSSGYNEQFF. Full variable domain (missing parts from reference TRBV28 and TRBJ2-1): DVKVTQSSRYLVKRTGEKVFLECVQDMDHENMFWYRQDPGLGLRLIYFSYDVKMKEKGDIPEGYSVSREKKERFSLILESASTNQTSMYLCASSLGSSGYNEQFFGPGTRLTVL.

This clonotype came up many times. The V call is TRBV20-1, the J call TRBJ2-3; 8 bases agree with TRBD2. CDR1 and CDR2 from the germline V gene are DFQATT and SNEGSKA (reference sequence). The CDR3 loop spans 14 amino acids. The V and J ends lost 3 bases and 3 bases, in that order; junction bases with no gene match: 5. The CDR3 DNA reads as TGCAGTGCTAGCGGGAGGGCCGAGACAGATACGCAGTATTTT. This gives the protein CSASGRAETDTQYF.